This TCR beta chain was sequenced for a study of shared clonotypes between healthy human individuals. The data were produced by immunoSEQ multiplex PCR, yet TCRdb's version contains in-frame clones alone and is incomplete. Here the sample spans around 610,000 clones, 96% being singletons. This CDR3 region has 15 residues. The V end lost 1 base, the J end lost 1 base, and 8 bases lay between the germline ends. Germline CDR1 reads SEHNR; CDR2 reads FQNEAQ (reference sequence). CD8 cells regarded as naive lacked CD45RO, were positively chosen for CCR7, and omitted terminally differentiated effector memory CD45RA+ cells.

This TCR was sampled from a woman in her 30s in good health. V gene TRBV7-9 combines with J gene TRBJ1-5; D is uncertain. Sequences were obtained from naive CD8+ T cells sorted from blood. CDR3 in DNA: TGTGCCAGCAGCTTAGACGGGATGAGCAATCAGCCCCAGCATTTT. Amino acid sequence: CASSLDGMSNQPQHF.